The 28 T cell receptor beta chains below were found in one sample sequenced in a study of response to subunit inactivated influenza vaccine. A single record per CDR3 protein comes from TCRdb applying MiXCR to the RT-PCR reads. The table has about 500,000 distinct CDR3 sequences, 7.2% seen once. The sample here was PBMCs from blood, taken around 2 years after vaccination. The receptors here all came from a man aged 45 to 70 who received an inactivated influenza vaccine.

This clonotype was found many times. The rearrangement uses TRBV7-8 and TRBJ2-1, with 7 bases fitting TRBD2. CDR1 SGHVS and CDR2 FQNEAQ come from the germline V gene. The J segment lost 10 bases and the V segment lost 1 base, leaving 7 bases of the junction unmatched. The CDR3 has 14 residues. The DNA for the CDR3 is TGTGCCAGCAGCTTAGTGGGGGGGGAGTTCGAGCAGTTCTTC. This sequence encodes CASSLVGGEFEQFF.

This clonotype was counted only a few times. The chain employs TRBV5-1 and TRBJ2-1, with 10 bases identical to TRBD1. Germline values: CDR1 SGHRS, CDR2 YFSETQ. Losses at the gene ends were 0 bases for V and 3 bases for J; bases not matched to a gene: 3. This CDR3 region has 16 residues. The CDR3, as DNA: TGCGCCAGCAGCTTGGAGGGGACAGGGGTCTACAATGAGCAGTTCTTC. This translates into CASSLEGTGVYNEQFF.

This clonotype was counted a few times. V gene TRBV29-1 combines with J gene TRBJ2-2; 12 bases map to TRBD1. CDR3 length equals 14 residues. With 7 bases clipped from V and 6 bases from J, the junction kept 6 bases outside the gene matches. Germline CDR1 reads SQVTM; CDR2 reads ANQGSEA. The CDR3 region is CSARDRGRSGELFF. In DNA form, the CDR3 reads TGCAGCGCCAGGGACAGGGGGCGATCCGGGGAGCTGTTTTTT.

This clonotype appeared many times. The rearrangement links TRBV7-2 to TRBJ2-7; tentatively, D is TRBD2 (6 bases). CDR1 is SGHTA and CDR2 is FQGNSA in the germline V gene. The CDR3 is 12 amino acids. Trimming cost V 4 bases and J 7 bases, with 11 bases left between them. CDR3 bases: TGTGCCAGCAGCTCGATGGGGGGTGAGCAGTACTTC. It yields the protein CASSSMGGEQYF. The full variable domain, with the rest looked up from reference TRBV7-2 and TRBJ2-7, is GAGVSQSPSNKVTEKGKDVELRCDPISGHTALYWYRQSLGQGLEFLIYFQGNSAPDKSGLPSDRFSAERTGGSVSTLTIQRTQQEDSAVYLCASSSMGGEQYFGPGTRLTVT.

This clonotype came up a few times. The chain couples TRBV6-2 or TRBV6-3 to TRBJ2-1, with D perhaps matching TRBD1 (6 bases). This CDR3 comprises 17 residues. The germline CDR1 and CDR2 sequences are MNHEY and SVGEGT. V gave up 0 bases and J gave up 7 bases, with 19 bases separating them. In DNA, the CDR3 is TGTGCCAGCAGTTACTCGCGACAGGAAGGTTACATGAATGAGCAGTTCTTC. It codes for CASSYSRQEGYMNEQFF.

This clonotype was picked up a small number of times. V usage is TRBV30 and J usage is TRBJ2-1; 7 bases are a match to TRBD1. This CDR3 comprises 13 residues. The germline V gene has CDR1 GTSNPN and CDR2 SVGIG (reference sequence). Trimming removed 2 bases from V and 8 bases from J; junction bases left unmatched: 6. This chain's CDR3 is CAWSTGQRDEQFF. The DNA for the CDR3 is TGTGCCTGGAGTACGGGACAGAGGGATGAGCAGTTCTTC.

This clonotype was counted many times. The chain carries TRBV12-3 or TRBV12-4 and TRBJ1-2, with TRBD1 as a possible D gene (5 bases). The CDR3 has 15 residues. Trimming stripped 4 bases from V and 8 bases from J, with 20 bases between. The CDR3 nucleotides are TGTGCCAGCAGTTCCCAAGGGGTATTTGGGCAGGGCTACACCTTC. Residues: CASSSQGVFGQGYTF.

This clonotype has a handful of counts. The rearrangement links TRBV21-1 to TRBJ2-4; the D segment call TRBD2 is taken from the table without a DNA check. TRBV21-1 is a documented pseudogene. The CDR3 has 19 residues. The DNA of the CDR3 is TGTGCCAGCAGCAAAATGCCCTCTAGCGGGGGAGGTGCCAAAAACATTCAGTACTTC. It translates to CASSKMPSSGGGAKNIQYF.

The sample holds a few counts of this clonotype. This sequence joins TRBV30 and TRBJ1-2; TRBD1 matches 8 bases. V dropped 1 base and J dropped 7; count of bases not matched to a gene: 2. Germline V CDR1 and CDR2: GTSNPN, SVGIG (reference sequence). CDR3 size: 12 residues. Here the CDR3 reads CAWSETGAGYTF. The CDR3 DNA sequence: TGTGCCTGGAGTGAGACAGGGGCTGGCTACACCTTC.

In this sample, this clonotype turned up many times. This chain links TRBV12-3 or TRBV12-4 with TRBJ2-5, with D uncertain. CDR3 size: 13 residues. V was pared by 7 bases and J by 5 bases, with 14 bases between. CDR3 amino acids: CASTLFVGETQYF. DNA of the CDR3: TGTGCCAGCACTCTCTTCGTCGGGGAGACCCAGTACTTC.

The V call is TRBV12-3 or TRBV12-4, the J call TRBJ2-2; D call uncertain. The CDR3 totals 16 residues. Trimming removed 6 bases from V and 7 bases from J, with 21 bases in between. For the CDR3, the DNA is TGTGCCAGCAGCCACCGCTGGGTTGGGAAGGGCGGGGAGCTGTTTTTT. It codes for CASSHRWVGKGGELFF.

This sequence joins TRBV5-5 and TRBJ2-1, with D possibly being TRBD2 (5 bases). V lost 4 bases to trimming and J lost 5 bases, with 10 bases between them. CDR1 and CDR2 (germline): SGHKS, YYEKEE (reference sequence). This CDR3 spans 13 amino acids. DNA of the CDR3: TGTGCCAGCAGCGGACTCGGGAACAATGAGCAGTTCTTC. It codes for CASSGLGNNEQFF.

The table lists this clonotype with a few counts. The rearrangement uses TRBV9 and TRBJ2-2; D is possibly TRBD1 or TRBD2 (5 bases each). The CDR3 totals 15 residues. Trimming cost V 0 bases and J 4 bases, with 10 bases left between them. CDR1 SGDLS and CDR2 YYNGEE come from the germline V gene. The DNA for the CDR3 is TGTGCCAGCAGCGTAGGTGGGGGTGGCACCGGGGAGCTGTTTTTT. Its protein product is CASSVGGGGTGELFF.

The chain employs TRBV12-3 or TRBV12-4 and TRBJ2-3; D gene unclear. The CDR3 totals 16 residues. Between the trimmed V and J ends, which lost 6 bases and 0 bases, there was a span of 16 bases. CDR3 sequence reads: CASSPSDGSSTDTQYF. The CDR3, as DNA: TGTGCCAGCAGCCCCTCGGACGGATCTAGCACAGATACGCAGTATTTT.

This clonotype was seen a few times. This chain uses TRBV12-3 or TRBV12-4 with TRBJ1-4; no definite D call. V dropped 3 bases and J dropped 0 bases, with 11 bases sitting between them. CDR3 length: 16 residues. CDR3 DNA sequence: TGTGCCAGCAGTTTCGGAGGTGCTGCAACTAATGAAAAACTGTTTTTT. This codes for CASSFGGAATNEKLFF.

This clonotype was seen ten or more times. The genes are TRBV29-1 and TRBJ2-3; 9 bases align to TRBD2. The V segment lost 4 bases and the J segment 3 bases; nucleotides outside the gene matches: 5. CDR3 size: 14 residues. Germline CDR1 and CDR2: SQVTM and ANQGSEA. The CDR3 DNA reads TGCAGCGTTGGGGGGACTAGCTTAACAGATACGCAGTATTTT. Translating it yields CSVGGTSLTDTQYF.

This chain joins TRBV7-2 and TRBJ1-2; D is ambiguous. The germline V gene encodes CDR1 SGHTA and CDR2 FQGNSA. Trimming cost V 6 bases and J 8 bases, with 7 bases left between them. The CDR3 length is 10 residues. CDR3 region: CASRSGGYTF. Written as DNA, the CDR3 is TGTGCCAGCAGGTCAGGCGGCTACACCTTC.

This clonotype appeared many times. The chain couples TRBV20-1 to TRBJ2-1; D not resolved. The CDR3 runs to 13 residues. CDR1 DFQATT and CDR2 SNEGSKA come from the germline V gene (reference sequence). The V and J ends lost 3 bases and 0 bases respectively, with 6 bases between them. CDR3 protein: CSARFSSYNEQFF. Here the CDR3 DNA reads TGCAGTGCTAGGTTTAGCTCCTACAATGAGCAGTTCTTC.

The genes are TRBV4-2 and TRBJ2-7; D not resolved. The CDR3 contains 15 residues. The V gene's germline CDR1 is LGHNA and CDR2 YNFKEQ. Between the trimmed V and J ends, which lost 0 bases and 6 bases, there was a span of 15 bases. This chain's CDR3 is CASSQDPDLLFEQYF. As DNA, the CDR3 is TGTGCCAGCAGCCAAGATCCGGACCTCCTCTTCGAGCAGTACTTC.

The chain couples TRBV25-1 to TRBJ1-2; D unclear. This CDR3 has 14 amino acids. Germline V gene data show CDR1 as MGHDK and CDR2 as SYGVNS. Trimming stripped 4 bases from V and 6 bases from J, with 15 bases between. The CDR3 DNA follows: TGTGCCAGCAGTGGAGAGATCGTGAAACATGGCTACACCTTC. Encoded protein: CASSGEIVKHGYTF.

This clonotype was observed a few times. This chain connects TRBV20-1 to TRBJ2-7; TRBD2 is a possible D gene (7 bases). The CDR3 is 14 amino acids. The germline gives CDR1 DFQATT, CDR2 SNEGSKA (reference sequence). Deletions cut 3 bases from V and 4 bases from J, with 16 bases between. This CDR3 reads CSARRGGGLYEQYF. The DNA of the CDR3 is TGCAGTGCTAGGAGGGGAGGGGGGCTTTACGAGCAGTACTTC.

The table lists this clonotype with a few counts. The chain couples TRBV27 to TRBJ2-2; tentatively, D is TRBD2 (6 bases). This CDR3 has 14 residues. V gave up 7 bases and J gave up 6 bases, with 15 bases separating them. Germline values: CDR1 MNHEY, CDR2 SMNVEV (reference sequence). The CDR3 reads CASTQGGGAGELFF. The CDR3 region has the DNA TGTGCCAGCACCCAGGGAGGCGGGGCCGGGGAGCTGTTTTTT.

This clonotype was counted at least ten times. The chain has TRBV20-1 and TRBJ2-1, with D tentatively TRBD1 (6 bases). Trimming took 2 bases from V and 9 from J, leaving 17 bases between them. The CDR3 is 14 amino acids. Germline V gene data show CDR1 as DFQATT and CDR2 as SNEGSKA (reference sequence). The CDR3 nucleotides read TGCAGTGCTAGACATACCTCCGGGACAACTGAGCAGTTCTTC. Translation: CSARHTSGTTEQFF.

This clonotype was found many times. The chain is built from TRBV15 and TRBJ2-3; D remains ambiguous. Germline V gene sequence: CDR1 LNHNV, CDR2 YYDKDF (reference sequence). The CDR3 is made up of 15 amino acids. Trimming removed 0 bases at V and 1 base at J, with 8 bases between. In nucleotides, the CDR3 is TGTGCCACCAGCAGAGAGGCAACGGGCACAGATACGCAGTATTTT. It yields the protein CATSREATGTDTQYF.

CDR3 region: CASSLSGLAMDTQYF. In DNA form, the CDR3 reads TGTGCCAGCAGCTTATCGGGACTAGCCATGGATACGCAGTATTTT. The rearrangement links TRBV7-2 to TRBJ2-3, with TRBD2 matching over 9 bases. With 2 bases clipped from V and 6 bases from J, the junction kept 6 bases outside the gene matches. The CDR3 contains 15 residues. Looked up from germline, CDR1 is SGHTA and CDR2 is FQGNSA. Together with reference TRBV7-2 and TRBJ2-3, the CDR3 gives the full variable domain: GAGVSQSPSNKVTEKGKDVELRCDPISGHTALYWYRQSLGQGLEFLIYFQGNSAPDKSGLPSDRFSAERTGGSVSTLTIQRTQQEDSAVYLCASSLSGLAMDTQYFGPGTRLTVL.

The chain employs TRBV12-3 or TRBV12-4 and TRBJ1-5; D perhaps matches TRBD1 (5 bases). This CDR3 has 15 residues. V was pared by 6 bases and J by 6 bases, with 18 bases between. The CDR3 reads CASSLSGRGGQPQHF. The CDR3, as DNA: TGTGCCAGCAGCTTGAGTGGGAGGGGCGGTCAGCCCCAGCATTTT.

This clonotype was detected only a few times. V usage is TRBV5-1 and J usage is TRBJ2-1; D gene ambiguous. The V end was cut by 5 bases, the J end by 0 bases, with 9 bases between. The germline CDR1 and CDR2 sequences are SGHRS and YFSETQ. The CDR3 contains 14 residues. CDR3 nucleotides: TGCGCCAGCAGTCAACACCCCTCCTACAATGAGCAGTTCTTC. Protein product: CASSQHPSYNEQFF.

This clonotype was seen more than once but under ten times. The V and J genes are TRBV12-3 or TRBV12-4 and TRBJ2-7; D not certain. The CDR3 is made up of 15 amino acids. The V end lost 1 base, the J end lost 0 bases, and 10 bases lay between the germline ends. CDR3 sequence reads: CASSLVGHSSYEQYF. The CDR3 nucleotides read TGTGCCAGCAGTTTAGTGGGCCATAGCTCCTACGAGCAGTACTTC.